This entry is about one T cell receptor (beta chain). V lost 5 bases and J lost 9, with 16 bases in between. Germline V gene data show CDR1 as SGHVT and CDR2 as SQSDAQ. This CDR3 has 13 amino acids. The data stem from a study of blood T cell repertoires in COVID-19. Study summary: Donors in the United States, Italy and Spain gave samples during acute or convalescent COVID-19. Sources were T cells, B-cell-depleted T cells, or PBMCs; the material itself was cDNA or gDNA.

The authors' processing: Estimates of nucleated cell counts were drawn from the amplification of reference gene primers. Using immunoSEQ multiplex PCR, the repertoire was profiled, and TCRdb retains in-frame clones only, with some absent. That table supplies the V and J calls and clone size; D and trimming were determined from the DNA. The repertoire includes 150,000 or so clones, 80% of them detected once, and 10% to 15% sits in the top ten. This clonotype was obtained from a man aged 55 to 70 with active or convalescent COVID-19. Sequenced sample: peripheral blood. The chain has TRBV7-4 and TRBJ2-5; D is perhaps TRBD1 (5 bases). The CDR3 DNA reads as TGTGCCAGCAGCCCTAAGCACAGGATGCCCCAGTACTTC. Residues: CASSPKHRMPQYF.